Shown below are 10 T cell receptor beta chains from a single sample sequenced in a study of T cells in Graves' hyperthyroidism and ophthalmopathy. There were TCR beta CDR3 regions amplified from RNA transcripts. With the HTBI primer set, the TCR CDR3 went through a first round of RT-PCR. TCRdb fed the multiplex PCR reads into MiXCR, producing one record per CDR3 protein. The top ten hold approximately 12% of the sample, which has hundreds of thousands of distinct CDR3 sequences, around 15% seen once. Input material: blood. These receptors were collected from a woman aged 50 to 60 with Graves' ophthalmopathy.

In this sample, this clonotype turned up many times. The chain links TRBV3-1 to TRBJ2-1; possibly TRBD1 for D (5 bases). This CDR3 comprises 17 residues. Trimming stripped 1 base from V and 0 bases from J, with 13 bases between. Germline V gene lookup returns CDR1 LGHDT and CDR2 YNNKEL (reference sequence). The CDR3 loop reads CASSQAPLTVSYNEQFF. CDR3 in DNA: TGTGCCAGCAGCCAAGCTCCCTTGACAGTCTCCTACAATGAGCAGTTCTTC.

This clonotype was seen many times. V is TRBV11-1 and J is TRBJ1-1; D possibly corresponds to TRBD1 (6 bases). Trimming removed 3 bases from V and 1 base from J, with 15 bases in between. Per the germline V gene, CDR1 is SGHAT and CDR2 is FQDESV (reference sequence). There are 16 residues in the CDR3. The CDR3 here is CASSFIPGHQNTEAFF. CDR3 DNA: TGTGCCAGCAGCTTTATTCCGGGACATCAGAACACTGAAGCTTTCTTT.

On this clonotype: A read error may explain this, as a much larger clone is one base away. Because it lacks the conserved phenylalanine or tryptophan at the end, this CDR3 is likely a read error. The CDR3 DNA reads as TGTGCCAGCAGTTTTTTAGCGGGCAATTCCTACAATGAGCAGTTCCTC. Encoded protein: CASSFLAGNSYNEQFL. V usage is TRBV28 and J usage is TRBJ2-1, with 7 bases matching TRBD2. The CDR3 is 16 residues long. The V segment lost 3 bases and the J segment 1 base; nucleotides outside the gene matches: 6. Germline values: CDR1 MDHEN, CDR2 SYDVKM.

This chain connects TRBV6-2 or TRBV6-3 to TRBJ2-1; the D is unclear. The V end was cut by 3 bases, the J end by 8 bases, with 17 bases between. Germline V gene sequence: CDR1 MNHEY, CDR2 SVGEGT. This CDR3 is 15 amino acids long. The CDR3 region is CASSYAPVFIYEQFF. For the CDR3, the DNA is TGTGCCAGCAGTTATGCTCCGGTTTTCATATATGAGCAGTTCTTC.

This clonotype was seen ten or more times. The chain couples TRBV7-9 to TRBJ2-7, with D perhaps TRBD1 (6 bases). Germline V gene sequence: CDR1 SEHNR, CDR2 FQNEAQ (reference sequence). V was trimmed by 5 bases and J by 3 bases, leaving 14 bases between them. The CDR3 loop spans 14 amino acids. CDR3 DNA: TGTGCCAGCAGCCCGAGGCAGGGGCTCTACGAGCAGTACTTC. This encodes CASSPRQGLYEQYF.

Many counts were recorded for this clonotype. The gene calls are TRBV5-1 and TRBJ1-2; 8 bases agree with TRBD1. Trimming took 0 bases from V and 3 from J; bases not matched to a gene: 10. This CDR3 region has 17 residues. Germline V gene lookup returns CDR1 SGHRS and CDR2 YFSETQ. Here the CDR3 reads CASSLAVRTGTYYGYTF. CDR3 bases: TGCGCCAGCAGCTTGGCAGTCCGGACAGGGACGTACTATGGCTACACCTTC.

There are many counts of this clonotype. The chain couples TRBV12-3 or TRBV12-4 to TRBJ1-3; 7 bases match TRBD1. V shed 3 bases, J shed 0 bases, and the junction held 11 bases outside the gene matches. This CDR3 has 18 amino acids. The chain's CDR3 is CASSFIARGANSGNTIYF. The DNA of the CDR3 is TGTGCCAGCAGTTTCATCGCCAGGGGGGCGAACTCTGGAAACACCATATATTTT.

Only a few counts were recorded for this clonotype. The chain couples TRBV5-4 to TRBJ2-5; 11 bases agree with TRBD1. J lost 2 bases, V lost 4 bases, and 10 bases had no gene match. CDR1 is SGHNT and CDR2 is YYREEE in the germline V gene (reference sequence). The CDR3 spans 17 residues. CDR3 amino acids: CASSPFLGTGGQETQYF. CDR3 bases: TGTGCCAGCAGCCCCTTCCTTGGGACAGGGGGGCAAGAGACCCAGTACTTC.

This clonotype was counted ten times or more. J is TRBJ2-1 and V is TRBV13; a weak D match, TRBD1 (6 bases). There are 15 residues in the CDR3. The V gene's germline CDR1 is PRHDT and CDR2 FYEKMQ (reference sequence). V was pared by 5 bases and J by 7 bases, with 18 bases between. The chain's CDR3 is CASSIQGFSLNEQFF. The CDR3 nucleotides read TGTGCCAGCAGCATACAGGGCTTCTCCTTGAATGAGCAGTTCTTC.

In this sample, this clonotype turned up many times. The chain couples TRBV28 to TRBJ1-5; 8 positions agree with TRBD1. The CDR3 totals 14 residues. V gave up 6 bases and J gave up 2 bases; unmatched junction bases: 3. Germline assignment: CDR1 MDHEN and CDR2 SYDVKM. This CDR3 is CASRSDRGNQPQHF. The CDR3 DNA sequence: TGTGCCAGCAGGTCGGACAGGGGCAATCAGCCCCAGCATTTT.